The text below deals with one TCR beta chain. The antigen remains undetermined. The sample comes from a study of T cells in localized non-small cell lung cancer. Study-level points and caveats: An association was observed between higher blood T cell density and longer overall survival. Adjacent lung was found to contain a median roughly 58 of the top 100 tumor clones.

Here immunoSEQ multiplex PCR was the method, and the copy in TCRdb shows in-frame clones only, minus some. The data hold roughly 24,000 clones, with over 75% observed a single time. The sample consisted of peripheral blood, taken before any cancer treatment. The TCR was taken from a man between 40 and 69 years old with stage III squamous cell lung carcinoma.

CDR3 protein: CASTQGWRELFF. CDR3 in DNA: TGTGCCAGTACTCAGGGGTGGAGGGAGCTGTTTTTT. The chain recombines TRBV19 with TRBJ2-2; weak D call: TRBD1 (6 bases). V dropped 7 bases and J dropped 9 bases, with 12 bases sitting between them. Germline V gives CDR1 LNHDA, CDR2 SQIVND (reference sequence). The length of the CDR3 is 12 residues.